What follows are 10 T cell receptor beta chains derived from one specimen sequenced in a study of read filtering for tumor transcriptome and immune sequencing (dated by TCRdb to about 2020). The instrument given in TCRdb is Illumina HiSeq 4000. Starting from approximately 0.4 ug RNA, TCR libraries were constructed with the Immunoverse kit using molecular barcoded adaptors that cover the alpha/delta and beta/gamma chains. TCRdb reran the public reads through fastp at Q25 and MiXCR, keeping productive beta chains. Each entry is one CDR3 protein sequence, shown with its most common DNA and genes. For this sample there are about 58,000 distinct CDR3 sequences; 9% to 15% appear just once. The ten largest clonotypes hold around 15% of the sample. Sequenced input: a population of CD138-negative cells sorted from bone marrow. This specimen's cell subset or site label, per the study, means: bone marrow mononuclear cells depleted of CD138+ plasma/myeloma cells by negative magnetic selection. All receptors come from a donor at least 40 years old with multiple myeloma.

Many counts were recorded for this clonotype. The rearrangement uses TRBV20-1 and TRBJ2-5; TRBD2 aligns across 8 bases. This CDR3 contains 13 residues. Per germline, CDR1 DFQATT and CDR2 SNEGSKA (reference sequence). The V segment lost 3 bases and the J segment 10 bases; nucleotides outside the gene matches: 10. The CDR3 is CSASSWPGGGQYF. As DNA, the CDR3 is TGCAGTGCTAGTAGCTGGCCCGGGGGGGGCCAGTACTTC.

Comments on this clonotype: This may be a read error: a much more frequent sequence differs by one nucleotide. The V and J genes are TRBV5-1 and TRBJ2-3, with a possible D match to TRBD1 (5 bases). CDR1 is SGHRS and CDR2 is YFSETQ in the germline V gene. This CDR3 has 14 residues. The CDR3 nucleotides are TGCGCCAGCAGCCCCGACAGTCCCGCAGATACGCGGTATTTT. The encoded protein is CASSPDSPADTRYF.

By its share, this clonotype is medium-sized. The rearrangement joins TRBV7-3 to TRBJ2-1; D might be TRBD1 (6 bases). Trimming stripped 5 bases from V and 1 base from J, with 12 bases between. The germline V gene has CDR1 SGHTA and CDR2 FQGTGA. The CDR3 has 15 amino acids. CDR3 loop: CASSQGTSSYNEQFF. In nucleotides, the CDR3 is TGTGCCAGCAGCCAGGGGACCTCGTCCTACAATGAGCAGTTCTTC.

This clonotype was counted at least ten times. The gene calls are TRBV5-1 and TRBJ1-4, with D uncertain. CDR1 and CDR2 from the germline V gene are SGHRS and YFSETQ. The V end was cut by 1 base, the J end by 0 bases, with 7 bases between. This CDR3 contains 15 residues. The CDR3, as DNA: TGCGCCAGCAGCTTGTCAGCGGCAACTAATGAAAAACTGTTTTTT. Its translation: CASSLSAATNEKLFF. The variable domain in full, completed from reference TRBV5-1 and TRBJ1-4, reads KAGVTQTPRYLIKTRGQQVTLSCSPISGHRSVSWYQQTPGQGLQFLFEYFSETQRNKGNFPGRFSGRQFSNSRSEMNVSTLELGDSALYLCASSLSAATNEKLFFGSGTQLSVL.

This clonotype was recorded many times. CDR3 amino acids: CASRAPPGAGTEAFF. CDR3 sequence (DNA): TGTGCCAGCAGAGCCCCTCCCGGGGCTGGCACTGAAGCTTTCTTT. The chain combines TRBV7-8 with TRBJ1-1; TRBD1 might be the D (5 bases). The CDR3 totals 15 residues. Trimming pared 6 bases from V and 4 bases from J, leaving 18 bases between. Germline-derived CDR1 and CDR2 are SGHVS and FQNEAQ.

This clonotype occurred many times. The J gene is TRBJ1-1, the V gene TRBV18, with a possible D match to TRBD1 (6 bases). Germline V gene sequence: CDR1 KGHSH, CDR2 LQKENI. Deletions cut 3 bases from V and 5 bases from J, with 19 bases between. CDR3 size: 16 residues. The chain's CDR3 is CASSPDSKALRTEAFF. CDR3 DNA sequence: TGTGCCAGCTCACCGGACAGTAAGGCACTTCGGACTGAAGCTTTCTTT.

To note about this clonotype: This may be a read error, as it is one base from a much larger clone. This chain links TRBV2 with TRBJ2-3; possibly TRBD2 for D (5 bases). The CDR3 extends over 14 amino acids. Deletions cut 6 bases from V and 8 bases from J, with 18 bases between. Per germline, CDR1 SNHLY and CDR2 FYNNEI. The CDR3 sequence is CASRLAARSGTQYF. CDR3 nucleotide sequence: TGTGCCAGCAGGCTAGCAGCCAGGTCGGGTACGCAGTATTTT.

DNA for the CDR3: TGCAGTGCTGACAGGGGGCCCCAAGAGACCCAGTACTTC. Amino acid sequence: CSADRGPQETQYF. The chain links TRBV20-1 to TRBJ2-5, with 10 nucleotides matching TRBD1. This CDR3 has 13 residues. V dropped 5 bases and J dropped 1; count of bases not matched to a gene: 1. Germline V gene lookup returns CDR1 DFQATT and CDR2 SNEGSKA (reference sequence).

This clonotype was observed at least ten times. The chain couples TRBV6-6 to TRBJ2-7, with D uncertain. The CDR3 sequence is 12 residues long. V was cut by 4 bases and J by 2 bases, with 6 bases left in between. Per germline, CDR1 MNHNY and CDR2 SVGAGI (reference sequence). The chain's CDR3 is CASSWEAYEQYF. CDR3 nucleotides: TGTGCCAGCAGTTGGGAAGCCTACGAGCAGTACTTC.

This sequence joins TRBV18 and TRBJ2-5; D is unresolved. Trimming removed 2 bases at V and 4 bases at J, with 8 bases between. The CDR3 totals 13 residues. Germline V gene data show CDR1 as KGHSH and CDR2 as LQKENI. The CDR3 is CASSPGRRETQYF. DNA for the CDR3: TGTGCCAGCTCACCAGGAAGGAGAGAGACCCAGTACTTC.